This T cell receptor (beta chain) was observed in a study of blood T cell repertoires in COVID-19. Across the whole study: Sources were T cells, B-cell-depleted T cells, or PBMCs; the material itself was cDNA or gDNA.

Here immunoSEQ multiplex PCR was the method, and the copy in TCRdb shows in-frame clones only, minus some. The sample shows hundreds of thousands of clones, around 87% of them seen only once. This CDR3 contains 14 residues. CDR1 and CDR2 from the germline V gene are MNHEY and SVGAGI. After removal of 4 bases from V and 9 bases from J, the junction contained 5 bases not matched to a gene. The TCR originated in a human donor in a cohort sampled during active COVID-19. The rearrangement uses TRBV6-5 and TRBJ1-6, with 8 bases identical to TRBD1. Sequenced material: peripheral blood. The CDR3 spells CASSWGTGSSPLHF. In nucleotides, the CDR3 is TGTGCCAGCAGTTGGGGGACAGGATCTTCACCCCTCCACTTT.